Listed below are T cell receptor beta chains from one sample, sequenced in a study of CD8 T cells in Susac syndrome. TCRdb used MiXCR to reprocess the immunoSEQ multiplex PCR reads, holding one entry per CDR3 protein. The sample lists about 300,000 distinct CDR3 sequences; around 89% were seen once. Sequenced material: CD8+ T cells from PBMCs. The receptors were gathered from a human donor with multiple sclerosis. CDR3s include the opening cysteine and the closing phenylalanine or tryptophan. A D gene is named only where the DNA matches it firmly. Clone size, where shown, is once, few, many, or a class for clones that have expanded.

cdr3_length: 14
v_call: TRBV28
clone_size: once
d_call: NA
j_call: TRBJ2-2
cdr3_nt: TGTGCCAGCAGTAACCTGGGGGACACCGGGGAGCTGTTTTTT
cdr3_aa: CASSNLGDTGELFF

cdr3_length: 14
v_call: TRBV27
clone_size: few
d_call: TRBD2
j_call: TRBJ2-1
cdr3_nt: TGTGCCAGCAGTTCCAGCGGGGACTACAATGAGCAGTTCTTC
cdr3_aa: CASSSSGDYNEQFF

cdr3_length: 15
v_call: TRBV30
clone_size: once
d_call: NA
j_call: TRBJ1-5
cdr3_nt: TGTGCCTGGAGCTTAGGGGTAGGACGCAATCAGCCCCAGCATTTT
cdr3_aa: CAWSLGVGRNQPQHF

cdr3_length: 14
v_call: TRBV4-3
clone_size: NA
d_call: NA
j_call: TRBJ1-1
cdr3_nt: TGCGCCAGCAGCCAAGATTTGGCGGTAGCTGAAGCTTTCTTT
cdr3_aa: CASSQDLAVAEAFF

cdr3_length: 13
v_call: TRBV9
clone_size: NA
d_call: NA
j_call: TRBJ1-1
cdr3_nt: TGTGCCAGCAGCCGGCACCCTGGGGTTGAAGCTTTCTTT
cdr3_aa: CASSRHPGVEAFF

cdr3_length: 19
v_call: TRBV11-2
clone_size: NA
d_call: TRBD1
j_call: TRBJ1-5
cdr3_nt: TGTGCCAGCAGCTTAGGGGGACAGGGCAGCTATTTGGACAATCAGCCCCAGCATTTT
cdr3_aa: CASSLGGQGSYLDNQPQHF

cdr3_length: 11
v_call: TRBV6-1
clone_size: few
d_call: NA
j_call: TRBJ2-2
cdr3_nt: TGTGCCATACGCCTCGGGGGGGAGCTGTTTTTT
cdr3_aa: CAIRLGGELFF

cdr3_length: 14
v_call: TRBV7-3
clone_size: NA
d_call: NA
j_call: TRBJ2-2
cdr3_nt: TGTGCCAGCAGCATGGACGGCTCCACCGGGGAGCTGTTTTTT
cdr3_aa: CASSMDGSTGELFF

cdr3_length: 15
v_call: TRBV30
clone_size: NA
d_call: TRBD1
j_call: TRBJ2-5
cdr3_nt: TGTGCCTGGAGTGTTGAACAGGGGGTAGGGGAGACCCAGTACTTC
cdr3_aa: CAWSVEQGVGETQYF

cdr3_length: 14
v_call: TRBV4-3
clone_size: NA
d_call: NA
j_call: TRBJ2-7
cdr3_nt: TGCGCCAGCAGCCAAGATGGCGGTTACTACGAGCAGTACTTC
cdr3_aa: CASSQDGGYYEQYF

cdr3_length: 12
v_call: TRBV5-1
clone_size: NA
d_call: NA
j_call: TRBJ2-7
cdr3_nt: TGCGCCAGCAGCCAGACCGCCTACGAGCAGTACTTC
cdr3_aa: CASSQTAYEQYF

cdr3_length: 14
v_call: TRBV3-1
clone_size: few
d_call: TRBD1
j_call: TRBJ2-7
cdr3_nt: TGTGCCAGCAGCCAAGTGGACAGGGCCTACGAGCAGTACTTC
cdr3_aa: CASSQVDRAYEQYF

cdr3_length: 18
v_call: TRBV6-5
clone_size: NA
d_call: TRBD1
j_call: TRBJ1-1
cdr3_nt: TGTGCCAGCAGTTACTCAACAGGGCGGCAGGGGGCGGAAACTGAAGCTTTCTTT
cdr3_aa: CASSYSTGRQGAETEAFF

cdr3_length: 15
v_call: TRBV5-1
clone_size: NA
d_call: NA
j_call: TRBJ2-3
cdr3_nt: TGCGCCAGCGGAGGGACAACCACGACCGGGGATACGCAGTATTTT
cdr3_aa: CASGGTTTTGDTQYF

cdr3_length: 15
v_call: TRBV20-1
clone_size: NA
d_call: TRBD2
j_call: TRBJ2-2
cdr3_nt: TGCAGTGCTATCGCTAGCGGAGTCAACACCGGGGAGCTGTTTTTT
cdr3_aa: CSAIASGVNTGELFF

cdr3_length: 11
v_call: TRBV29-1
clone_size: NA
d_call: TRBD1
j_call: TRBJ1-2
cdr3_nt: TGCAGCGTCCTCAGGGGGCCTGGCTACACCTTC
cdr3_aa: CSVLRGPGYTF

cdr3_length: 15
v_call: TRBV20-1
clone_size: NA
d_call: NA
j_call: TRBJ2-1
cdr3_nt: TGCAGTGCTAGAGATCCGGCAGGGGCCTACAATGAGCAGTTCTTC
cdr3_aa: CSARDPAGAYNEQFF